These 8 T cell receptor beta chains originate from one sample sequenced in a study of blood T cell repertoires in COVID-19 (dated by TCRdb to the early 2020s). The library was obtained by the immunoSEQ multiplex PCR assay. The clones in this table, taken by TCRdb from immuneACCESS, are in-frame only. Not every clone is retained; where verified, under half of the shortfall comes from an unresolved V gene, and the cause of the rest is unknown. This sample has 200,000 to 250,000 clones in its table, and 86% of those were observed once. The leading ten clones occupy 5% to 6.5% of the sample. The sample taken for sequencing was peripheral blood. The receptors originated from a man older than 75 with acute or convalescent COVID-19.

DNA of the CDR3: TGCGCCAGCAGCCAAGGAAGGGGACTACCTACAGATACGCAGTATTTT. It translates to CASSQGRGLPTDTQYF. The chain combines TRBV4-1 with TRBJ2-3; 7 bases map to TRBD2. The CDR3 is made up of 16 amino acids. Trimming took 1 base from V and 3 from J; bases not matched to a gene: 7. CDR1 is MGHRA and CDR2 is YSYEKL in the germline V gene.

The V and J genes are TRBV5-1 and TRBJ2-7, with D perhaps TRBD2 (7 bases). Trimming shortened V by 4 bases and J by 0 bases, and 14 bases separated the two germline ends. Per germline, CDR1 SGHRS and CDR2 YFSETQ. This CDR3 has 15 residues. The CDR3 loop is CASSPRGGDSYEQYF. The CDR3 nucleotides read TGCGCCAGCAGCCCCCGAGGGGGGGACTCCTACGAGCAGTACTTC.

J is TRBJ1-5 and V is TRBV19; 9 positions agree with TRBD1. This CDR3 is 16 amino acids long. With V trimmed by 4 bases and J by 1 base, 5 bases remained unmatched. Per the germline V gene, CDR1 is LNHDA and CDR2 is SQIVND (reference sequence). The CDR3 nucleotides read TGTGCCAGTAGTAAGACAGGGGGAGTGAGCAATCAGCCCCAGCATTTT. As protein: CASSKTGGVSNQPQHF.

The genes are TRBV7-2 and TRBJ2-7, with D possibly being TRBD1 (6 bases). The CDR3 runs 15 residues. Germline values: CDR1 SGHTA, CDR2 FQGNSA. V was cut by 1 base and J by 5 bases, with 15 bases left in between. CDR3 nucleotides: TGTGCCAGCAGCTTAGTCAGGGGAAGTGGGGACGAGCAGTACTTC. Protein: CASSLVRGSGDEQYF.

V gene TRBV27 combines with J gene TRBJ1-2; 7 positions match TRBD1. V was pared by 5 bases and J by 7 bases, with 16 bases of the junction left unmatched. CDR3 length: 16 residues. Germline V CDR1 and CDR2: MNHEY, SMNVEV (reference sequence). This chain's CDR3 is CASSRQGVGINVGYTF. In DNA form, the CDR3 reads TGTGCCAGCAGTCGACAGGGAGTCGGGATTAACGTTGGCTACACCTTC.

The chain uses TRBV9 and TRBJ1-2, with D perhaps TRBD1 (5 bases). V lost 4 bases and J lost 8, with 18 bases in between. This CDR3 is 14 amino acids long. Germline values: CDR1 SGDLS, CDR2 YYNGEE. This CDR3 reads CASSSRGDYVGYTF. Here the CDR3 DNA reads TGTGCCAGCAGCTCCCGTGGGGACTATGTAGGCTACACCTTC.

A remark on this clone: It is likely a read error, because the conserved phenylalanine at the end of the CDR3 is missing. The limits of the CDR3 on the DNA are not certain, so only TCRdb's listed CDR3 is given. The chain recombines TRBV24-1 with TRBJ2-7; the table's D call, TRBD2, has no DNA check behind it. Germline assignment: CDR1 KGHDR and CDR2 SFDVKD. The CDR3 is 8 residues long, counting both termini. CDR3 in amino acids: CATSAETQ.

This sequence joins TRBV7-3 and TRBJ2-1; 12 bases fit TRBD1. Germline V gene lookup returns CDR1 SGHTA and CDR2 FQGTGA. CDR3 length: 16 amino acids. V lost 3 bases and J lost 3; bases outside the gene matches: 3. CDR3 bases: TGTGCCAGCAGCTTCGGGACAGGGGGCGTCTACAATGAGCAGTTCTTC. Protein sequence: CASSFGTGGVYNEQFF.